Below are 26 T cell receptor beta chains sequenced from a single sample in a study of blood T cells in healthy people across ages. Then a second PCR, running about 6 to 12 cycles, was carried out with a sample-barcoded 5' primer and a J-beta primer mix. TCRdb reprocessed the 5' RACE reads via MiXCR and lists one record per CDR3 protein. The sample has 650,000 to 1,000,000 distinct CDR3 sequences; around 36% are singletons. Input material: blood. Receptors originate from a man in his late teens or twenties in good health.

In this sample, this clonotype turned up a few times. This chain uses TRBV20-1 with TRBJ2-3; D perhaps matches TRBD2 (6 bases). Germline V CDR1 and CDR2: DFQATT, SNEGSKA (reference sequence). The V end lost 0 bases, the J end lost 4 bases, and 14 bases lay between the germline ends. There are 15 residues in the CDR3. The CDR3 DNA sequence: TGCAGTGCTAGAGACGGCGGGGCCCCCGCAGATACGCAGTATTTT. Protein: CSARDGGAPADTQYF.

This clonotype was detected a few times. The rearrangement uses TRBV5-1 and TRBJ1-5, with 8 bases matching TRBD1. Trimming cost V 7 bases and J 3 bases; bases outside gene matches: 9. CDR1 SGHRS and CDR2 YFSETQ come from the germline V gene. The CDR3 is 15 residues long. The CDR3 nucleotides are TGCGCCAGCCGGACAGGGCCGCTTACCAATCAGCCCCAGCATTTT. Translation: CASRTGPLTNQPQHF.

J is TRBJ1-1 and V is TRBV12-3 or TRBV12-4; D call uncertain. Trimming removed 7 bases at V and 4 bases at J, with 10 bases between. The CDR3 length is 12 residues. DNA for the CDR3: TGTGCCAGCACCCCAGCCCCCACTGAAGCTTTCTTT. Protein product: CASTPAPTEAFF.

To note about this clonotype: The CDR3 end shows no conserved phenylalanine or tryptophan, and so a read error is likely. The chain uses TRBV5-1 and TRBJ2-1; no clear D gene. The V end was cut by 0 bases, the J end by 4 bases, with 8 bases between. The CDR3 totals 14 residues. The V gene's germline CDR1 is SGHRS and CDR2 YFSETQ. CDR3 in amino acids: CASSLDGPYNEQFL. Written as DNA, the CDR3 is TGCGCCAGCAGCTTGGACGGCCCTTACAATGAGCAGTTCTTA.

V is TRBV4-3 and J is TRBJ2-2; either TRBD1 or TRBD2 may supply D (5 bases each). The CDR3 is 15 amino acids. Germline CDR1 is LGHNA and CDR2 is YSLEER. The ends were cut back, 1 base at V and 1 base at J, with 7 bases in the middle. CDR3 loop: CASSQVGVNTGELFF. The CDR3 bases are TGCGCCAGCAGCCAAGTGGGGGTGAACACCGGGGAGCTGTTTTTT.

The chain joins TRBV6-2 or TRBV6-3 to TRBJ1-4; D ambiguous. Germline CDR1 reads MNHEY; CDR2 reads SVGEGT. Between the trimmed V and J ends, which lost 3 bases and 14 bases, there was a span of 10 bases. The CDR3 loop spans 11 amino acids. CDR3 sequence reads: CASSYVPRLFF. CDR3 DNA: TGTGCCAGCAGTTATGTTCCCCGCCTGTTTTTT.

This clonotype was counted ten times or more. CDR3 nucleotide sequence: TGTGCCAGCAGCTCTCCCGAGGCGGGACAGGACGACAATGAGCAGTTCTTC. As protein: CASSSPEAGQDDNEQFF. The chain couples TRBV12-3 or TRBV12-4 to TRBJ2-1; 8 bases fit TRBD1. Unmatched junction bases numbered 15, after V lost 6 bases and J lost 5 bases. The CDR3 totals 17 residues.

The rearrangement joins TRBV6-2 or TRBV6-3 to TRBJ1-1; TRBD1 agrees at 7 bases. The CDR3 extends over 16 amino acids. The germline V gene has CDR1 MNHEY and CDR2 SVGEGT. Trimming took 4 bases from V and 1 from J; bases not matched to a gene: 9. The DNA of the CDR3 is TGTGCCAGCAGTTCGACCCGGACAGGCGAGAACACTGAAGCTTTCTTT. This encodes CASSSTRTGENTEAFF.

This chain's CDR3 is CASSLKAPETQYF. The CDR3 DNA reads as TGTGCCAGCAGCCTTAAAGCCCCAGAGACCCAGTACTTC. The chain uses TRBV5-4 and TRBJ2-5; D ambiguous. Germline values: CDR1 SGHNT, CDR2 YYREEE (reference sequence). The ends were cut back, 4 bases at V and 4 bases at J, with 11 bases in the middle. The CDR3 covers 13 residues.

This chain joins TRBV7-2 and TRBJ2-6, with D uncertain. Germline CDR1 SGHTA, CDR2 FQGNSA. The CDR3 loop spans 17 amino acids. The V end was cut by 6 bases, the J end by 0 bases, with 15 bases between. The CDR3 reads CASRPGPGLSGANVLTF. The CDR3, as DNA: TGTGCCAGCAGGCCGGGCCCGGGTCTCTCTGGGGCCAACGTCCTGACTTTC.

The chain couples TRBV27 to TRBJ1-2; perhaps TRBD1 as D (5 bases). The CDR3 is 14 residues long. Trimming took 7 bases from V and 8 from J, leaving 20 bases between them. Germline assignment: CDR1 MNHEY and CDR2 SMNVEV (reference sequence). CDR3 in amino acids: CASTSRGYPGGYTF. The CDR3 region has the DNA TGTGCCAGCACCTCGAGGGGTTACCCTGGCGGCTACACCTTC.

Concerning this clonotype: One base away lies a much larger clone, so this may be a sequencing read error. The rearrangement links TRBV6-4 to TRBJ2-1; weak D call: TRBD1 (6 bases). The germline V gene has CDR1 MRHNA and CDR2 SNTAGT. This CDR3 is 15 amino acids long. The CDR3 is CAGSEKPDSWNEQFF. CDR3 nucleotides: TGTGCCGGCAGTGAAAAGCCGGACAGCTGGAATGAGCAGTTCTTC.

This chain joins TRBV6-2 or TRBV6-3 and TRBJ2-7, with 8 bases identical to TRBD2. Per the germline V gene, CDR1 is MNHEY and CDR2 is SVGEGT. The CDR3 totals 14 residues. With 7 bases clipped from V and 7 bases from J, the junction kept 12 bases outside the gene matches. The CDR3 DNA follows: TGTGCCAGCATCGACAGCATAGCGGGGAATGAGCAGTACTTC. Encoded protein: CASIDSIAGNEQYF.

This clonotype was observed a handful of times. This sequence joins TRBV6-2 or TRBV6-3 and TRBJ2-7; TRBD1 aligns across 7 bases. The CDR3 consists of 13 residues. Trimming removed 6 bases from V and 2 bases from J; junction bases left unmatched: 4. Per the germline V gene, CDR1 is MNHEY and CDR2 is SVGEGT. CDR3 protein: CASRHRGTYEQYF. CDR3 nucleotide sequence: TGTGCCAGCAGGCACAGGGGCACCTACGAGCAGTACTTC.

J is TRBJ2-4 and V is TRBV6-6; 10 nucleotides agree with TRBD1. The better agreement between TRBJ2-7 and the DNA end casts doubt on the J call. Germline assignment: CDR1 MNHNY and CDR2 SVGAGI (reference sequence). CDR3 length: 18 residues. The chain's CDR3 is CASSYSSWDRGKDYEQYF. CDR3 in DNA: TGTGCCAGCAGTTACTCGAGTTGGGACAGGGGAAAAGACTACGAGCAGTACTTC.

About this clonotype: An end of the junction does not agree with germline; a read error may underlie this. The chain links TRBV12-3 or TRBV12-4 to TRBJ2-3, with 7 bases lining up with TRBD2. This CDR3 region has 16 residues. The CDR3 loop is CASSLSRGVSTDAQYF. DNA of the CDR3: TGTGCCAGCAGTTTAAGCCGGGGGGTGAGCACAGATGCGCAGTATTTT.

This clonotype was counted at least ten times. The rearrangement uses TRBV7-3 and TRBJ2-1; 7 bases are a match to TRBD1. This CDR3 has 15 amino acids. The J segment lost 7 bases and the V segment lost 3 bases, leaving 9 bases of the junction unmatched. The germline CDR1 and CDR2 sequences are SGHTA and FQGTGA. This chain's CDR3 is CASSFDRVGWNEQFF. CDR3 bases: TGTGCCAGCAGCTTTGACAGGGTAGGATGGAATGAGCAGTTCTTC.

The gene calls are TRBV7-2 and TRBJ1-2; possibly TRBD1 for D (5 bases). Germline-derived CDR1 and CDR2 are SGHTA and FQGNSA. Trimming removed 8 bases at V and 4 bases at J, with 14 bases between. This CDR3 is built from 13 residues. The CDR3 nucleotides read TGTGCCAGCGGCCCGGGGGTCGCCTATGGCTACACCTTC. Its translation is CASGPGVAYGYTF.

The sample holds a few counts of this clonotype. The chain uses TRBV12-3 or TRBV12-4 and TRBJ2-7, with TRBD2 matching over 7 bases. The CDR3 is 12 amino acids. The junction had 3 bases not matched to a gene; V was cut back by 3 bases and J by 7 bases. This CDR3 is CASSFGGTEQYF. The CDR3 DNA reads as TGTGCCAGCAGTTTCGGGGGGACTGAGCAGTACTTC.

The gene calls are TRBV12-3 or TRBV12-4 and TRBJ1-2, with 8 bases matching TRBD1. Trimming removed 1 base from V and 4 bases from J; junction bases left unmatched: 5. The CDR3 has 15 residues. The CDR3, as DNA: TGTGCCAGCAGTTTAGAGCAGGGGGCATTCTATGGCTACACCTTC. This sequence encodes CASSLEQGAFYGYTF.

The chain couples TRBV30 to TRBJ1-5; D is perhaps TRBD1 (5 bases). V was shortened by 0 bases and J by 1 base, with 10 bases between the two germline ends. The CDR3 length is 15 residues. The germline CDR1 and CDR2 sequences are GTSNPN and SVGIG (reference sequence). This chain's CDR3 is CAWSVGRGSNQPQHF. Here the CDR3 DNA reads TGTGCCTGGAGTGTAGGACGGGGCAGCAATCAGCCCCAGCATTTT. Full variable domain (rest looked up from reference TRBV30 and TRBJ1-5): SQTIHQWPATLVQPVGSPLSLECTVEGTSNPNLYWYRQAAGRGLQLLFYSVGIGQISSEVPQNLSASRPQDRQFILSSKKLLLSDSGFYLCAWSVGRGSNQPQHFGDGTRLSIL.

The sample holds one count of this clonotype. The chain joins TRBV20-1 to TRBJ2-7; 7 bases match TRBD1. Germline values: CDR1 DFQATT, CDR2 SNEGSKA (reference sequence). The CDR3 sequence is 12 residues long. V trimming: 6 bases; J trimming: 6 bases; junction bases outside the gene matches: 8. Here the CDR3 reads CSALDRVSEQYF. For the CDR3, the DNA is TGCAGTGCCCTCGACAGGGTGTCCGAGCAGTACTTC.

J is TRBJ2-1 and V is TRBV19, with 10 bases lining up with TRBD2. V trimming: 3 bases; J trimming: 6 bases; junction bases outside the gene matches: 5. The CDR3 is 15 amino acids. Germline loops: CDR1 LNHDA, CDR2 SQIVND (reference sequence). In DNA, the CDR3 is TGTGCCAGTAGTATGTCTAGCGGGAGCCCCAATGAGCAGTTCTTC. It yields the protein CASSMSSGSPNEQFF. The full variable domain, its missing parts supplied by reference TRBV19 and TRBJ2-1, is DGGITQSPKYLFRKEGQNVTLSCEQNLNHDAMYWYRQDPGQGLRLIYYSQIVNDFQKGDIAEGYSVSREKKESFPLTVTSAQKNPTAFYLCASSMSSGSPNEQFFGPGTRLTVL.

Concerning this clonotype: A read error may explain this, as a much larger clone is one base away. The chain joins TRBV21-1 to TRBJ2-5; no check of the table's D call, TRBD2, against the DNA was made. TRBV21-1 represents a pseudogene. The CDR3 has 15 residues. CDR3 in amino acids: CAIAATRLAMETQYF. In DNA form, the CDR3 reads TGTGCCATCGCAGCAACAAGACTAGCGATGGAGACCCAGTACTTC.

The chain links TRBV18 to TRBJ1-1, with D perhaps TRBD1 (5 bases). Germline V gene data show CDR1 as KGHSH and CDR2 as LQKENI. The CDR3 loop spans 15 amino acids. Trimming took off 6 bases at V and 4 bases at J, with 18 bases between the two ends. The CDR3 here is CASSPTEAGSTEAFF. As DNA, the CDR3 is TGTGCCAGCTCCCCTACCGAAGCAGGGAGCACTGAAGCTTTCTTT.

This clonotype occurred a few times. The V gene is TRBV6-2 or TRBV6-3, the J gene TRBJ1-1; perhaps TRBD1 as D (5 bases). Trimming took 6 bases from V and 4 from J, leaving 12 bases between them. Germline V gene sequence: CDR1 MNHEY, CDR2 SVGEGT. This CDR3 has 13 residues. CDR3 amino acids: CASRKGVVTEAFF. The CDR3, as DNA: TGTGCCAGCAGGAAAGGGGTTGTCACTGAAGCTTTCTTT.